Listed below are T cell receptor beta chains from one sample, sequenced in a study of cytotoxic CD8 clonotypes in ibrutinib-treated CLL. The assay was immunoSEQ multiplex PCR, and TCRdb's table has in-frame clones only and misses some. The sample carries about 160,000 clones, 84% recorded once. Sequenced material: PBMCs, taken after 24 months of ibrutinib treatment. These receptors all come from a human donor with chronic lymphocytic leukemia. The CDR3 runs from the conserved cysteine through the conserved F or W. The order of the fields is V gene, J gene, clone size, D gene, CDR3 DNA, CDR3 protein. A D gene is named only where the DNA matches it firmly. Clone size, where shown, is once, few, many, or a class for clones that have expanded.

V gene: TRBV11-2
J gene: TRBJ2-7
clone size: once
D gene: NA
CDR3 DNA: TGTGCCAGCAGCCTCTACGGCAGTGCCTACGAGCAGTACTTC
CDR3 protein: CASSLYGSAYEQYF

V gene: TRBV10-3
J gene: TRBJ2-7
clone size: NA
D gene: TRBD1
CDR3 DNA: TGTGCCACCTCCCGACAGGGGGCTAGGGAGCAGTACTTC
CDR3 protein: CATSRQGAREQYF

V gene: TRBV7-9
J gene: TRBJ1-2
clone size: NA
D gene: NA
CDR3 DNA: TGTGCCAGCAGCTTCGCAGGTGCTAACTATGGCTACACCTTC
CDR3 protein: CASSFAGANYGYTF

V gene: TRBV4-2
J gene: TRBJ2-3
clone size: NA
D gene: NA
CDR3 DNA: TGTGCCAGCAGCCCCCGCTCGGGCGGTACAGATACGCAGTATTTT
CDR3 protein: CASSPRSGGTDTQYF

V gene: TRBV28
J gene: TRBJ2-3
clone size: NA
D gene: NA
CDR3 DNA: TGTGCCAGCAGTCCAAGCCACACAGATACGCAGTATTTT
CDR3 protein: CASSPSHTDTQYF

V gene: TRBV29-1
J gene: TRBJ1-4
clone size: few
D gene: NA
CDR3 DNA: TGCAGCGTTGAAATGGGGGGATTCGGTGAAAAACTGTTTTTT
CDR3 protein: CSVEMGGFGEKLFF

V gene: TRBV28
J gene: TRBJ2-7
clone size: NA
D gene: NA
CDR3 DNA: TGTGCCAGCAGTTTATCCAGCGGGCCACTTAGGGAGCAGTACTTC
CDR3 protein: CASSLSSGPLREQYF

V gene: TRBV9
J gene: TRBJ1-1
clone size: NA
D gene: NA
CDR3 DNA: TGTGCCAGCAGCGTAGAGGGGTGGGGCACTGAAGCTTTCTTT
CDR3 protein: CASSVEGWGTEAFF

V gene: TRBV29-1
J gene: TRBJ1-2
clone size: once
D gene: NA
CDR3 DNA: TGCAGCGTTGAAGGTACAGGGCTCCGAGGCTACACCTTC
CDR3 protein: CSVEGTGLRGYTF

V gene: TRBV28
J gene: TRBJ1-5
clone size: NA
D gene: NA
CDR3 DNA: TGTGCCAGCAGCTACCCGGGCAGTAATCAGCCCCAGCATTTT
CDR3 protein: CASSYPGSNQPQHF

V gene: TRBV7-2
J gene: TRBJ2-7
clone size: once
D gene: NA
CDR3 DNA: TGTGCCAGCAGCTTAGCGCCAACTCAACCCGGCTACGAGCAGTACTTC
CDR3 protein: CASSLAPTQPGYEQYF

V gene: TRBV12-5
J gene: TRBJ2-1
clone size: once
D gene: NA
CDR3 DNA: TGTGCTAGTGGTCAGGGCTTTGGGCTTGGTGACAATGAGCAGTTCTTC
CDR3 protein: CASGQGFGLGDNEQFF

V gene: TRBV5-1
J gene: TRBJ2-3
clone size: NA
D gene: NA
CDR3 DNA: TGCGCCAGCAGCTTACAGGATTCAAATACGCAGTATTTT
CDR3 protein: CASSLQDSNTQYF

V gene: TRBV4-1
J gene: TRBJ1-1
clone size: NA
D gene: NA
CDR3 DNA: TGCGCCAGCAGCCAAGAACCAGGGAATAGGGTTGCTGAAGCTTTCTTT
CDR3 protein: CASSQEPGNRVAEAFF

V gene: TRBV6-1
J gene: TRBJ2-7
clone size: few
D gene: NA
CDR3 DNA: TGTCTATCCAGGGGCAGCTACGAGCAGTACTTC
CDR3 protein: CLSRGSYEQYF

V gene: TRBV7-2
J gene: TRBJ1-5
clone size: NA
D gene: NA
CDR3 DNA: TGTGCCAGCAGCCCCGGTCGCAGTTATCAGCCCCAGCATTTT
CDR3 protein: CASSPGRSYQPQHF

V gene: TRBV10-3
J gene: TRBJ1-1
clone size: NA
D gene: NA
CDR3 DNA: TGTGCCATCAAAGGGTCAGGTTCCACTGAAGCTTTCTTT
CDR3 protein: CAIKGSGSTEAFF

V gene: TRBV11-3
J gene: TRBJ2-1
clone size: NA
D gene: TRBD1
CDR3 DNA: TGTGCCAGCAGCTTAGGGGACAGCTCCTACAATGAGCAGTTCTTC
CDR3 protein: CASSLGDSSYNEQFF

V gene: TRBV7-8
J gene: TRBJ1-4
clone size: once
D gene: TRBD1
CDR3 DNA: TGTGCCAGCAGCATCCCCGGGACAGGGAATGAAAAACTGTTTTTT
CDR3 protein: CASSIPGTGNEKLFF

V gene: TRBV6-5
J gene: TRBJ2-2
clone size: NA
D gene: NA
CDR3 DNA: TGTGCCAGCAGGCGGAACACCGGGGAGCTGTTTTTT
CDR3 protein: CASRRNTGELFF

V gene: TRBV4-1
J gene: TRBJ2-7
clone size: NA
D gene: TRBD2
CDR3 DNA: TGCGCCAGCAGCCGACTAGCGGGATGGTACGAGCAGTACTTC
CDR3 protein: CASSRLAGWYEQYF

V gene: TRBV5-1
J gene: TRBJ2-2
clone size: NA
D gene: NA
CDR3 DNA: TGCGCCAGCAGCTTGGAAGGGGCGCACACCGGGGAGCTGTTTTTT
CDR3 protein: CASSLEGAHTGELFF